A selection of T cell receptor beta chains follows, all from one sample in a study of blood T cell repertoires in COVID-19. Profiled with immunoSEQ multiplex PCR; TCRdb holds only in-frame clones, not every one. The data show under 75,000 clones, about 83% seen once. Sequencing was performed on peripheral blood. Receptors were obtained from a human donor in a cohort sampled during active COVID-19. CDR3s include the opening cysteine and the closing phenylalanine or tryptophan. The order of the fields is CDR3 DNA, CDR3 protein, J gene, V gene, D gene, clone size. A D gene is named only where the DNA matches it firmly. Expanded clones get a size class; other rows say once, few or many, or leave the size out.

DNA: TGTGCCAGCAGCCTCAAGCGGACAGCGTGCAATCAGCCCCAGCATTTT; CDR3: CASSLKRTACNQPQHF; J: TRBJ1-5; V: TRBV5-6; D: -; size: few
DNA: TGCAGCGTTGTTACAGGGTATTTTACTGAAGCTTTCTTT; CDR3: CSVVTGYFTEAFF; J: TRBJ1-1; V: TRBV29-1; D: -; size: -
DNA: TGTGCCAGCAGCTACTCCCGGGACAGGGGGTCTCTCAAGCAGTACTTC; CDR3: CASSYSRDRGSLKQYF; J: TRBJ2-7; V: TRBV21-1; D: -; size: -
DNA: TGTGCCAGCAGCCAGGGGGCGGTGGCTTCTGGGGCCAACGTCCTGACTTTC; CDR3: CASSQGAVASGANVLTF; J: TRBJ2-6; V: TRBV14; D: -; size: -
DNA: TGTGCCTGGATGCGCCTGTTCTATGGCTACACCTTC; CDR3: CAWMRLFYGYTF; J: TRBJ1-2; V: TRBV30; D: -; size: -
DNA: TGCGCCAGCAGCTTGAATGCTCTCTTAGTCCTACCCCAATACAATGAGCAGTTCTTC; CDR3: CASSLNALLVLPQYNEQFF; J: TRBJ2-1; V: TRBV5-1; D: -; size: once
DNA: TGTGCCAGCAGCGCAGGGACAGGGCGCAGCAACACCATATATTTT; CDR3: CASSAGTGRSNTIYF; J: TRBJ1-3; V: TRBV9; D: TRBD1; size: -
DNA: TGTGCCAGTAGTATATCAGGGCTAGCGGACTACGAGCAGTACTTC; CDR3: CASSISGLADYEQYF; J: TRBJ2-7; V: TRBV19; D: TRBD2; size: -
DNA: TGCGCCAGCAGCTTGGCGACTAGCCAAAGCACAGATACGCAGTATTTT; CDR3: CASSLATSQSTDTQYF; J: TRBJ2-3; V: TRBV5-1; D: TRBD2; size: -
DNA: TGTGCCAGCAGCTTTCATTCCCGGGGAAACACCGGGGAGCTGTTTTTT; CDR3: CASSFHSRGNTGELFF; J: TRBJ2-2; V: TRBV4-2; D: -; size: -
DNA: TGTGCCAGCCAACTCACTCGGACAGGTACTGAAGCTTTCTTT; CDR3: CASQLTRTGTEAFF; J: TRBJ1-1; V: TRBV6-5; D: TRBD1; size: -
DNA: TGTGCCAGCAGTGCAGGGACAGGGATAAATCAGCCCCAGCATTTT; CDR3: CASSAGTGINQPQHF; J: TRBJ1-5; V: TRBV27; D: TRBD1; size: -
DNA: TGTGCCAGCAGTGAATTACGGGCTAGCGTGTCCACCGGGGAGCTGTTTTTT; CDR3: CASSELRASVSTGELFF; J: TRBJ2-2; V: TRBV6-1; D: -; size: -
DNA: TGCGCCAGCAGCCTCACAGGGGTCCCAGCTAACTACGAGCAGTACTTC; CDR3: CASSLTGVPANYEQYF; J: TRBJ2-7; V: TRBV5-1; D: TRBD1; size: -
DNA: TGTGCCAGCAGCCCCCAGACAGGGGGCATTCATGGCTACACCTTC; CDR3: CASSPQTGGIHGYTF; J: TRBJ1-2; V: TRBV7-9; D: TRBD1; size: -